These T cell receptor beta chains were read from a single sample in a study of radiotherapy plus CTLA-4 blockade in lung cancer. Sequencing was performed with immunoSEQ multiplex PCR; in TCRdb, only in-frame clones are kept and a portion is missing. Seen here are about 59,000 clones, roughly 76% observed once, and the top ten hold approximately 8.6%. The source was peripheral blood, collected from a patient treated with radiotherapy plus ipilimumab. The origin of the receptors is a human donor with non-small cell lung cancer whose response to radiotherapy plus ipilimumab could not be evaluated. Both conserved end residues are part of each CDR3. A D gene is named only where the DNA matches it firmly. Not all rows give a size; the values are once, few, many and, for expanded clones, a class.

cdr3_nt cdr3_aa j_call v_call clone_size d_call
TGTGCCAGCCGGGCAGGGGGCATCGTTGAAAAACTGTTTTTT CASRAGGIVEKLFF TRBJ1-4 TRBV2 once TRBD1
TGTGCCAGTAGTACGTCCGGGTATCAGCCCCAGCATTTT CASSTSGYQPQHF TRBJ1-5 TRBV19 . .
TGTGCCAGCAGTGGTGACAGGGGTGGCGAAAAACTGTTTTTT CASSGDRGGEKLFF TRBJ1-4 TRBV6-6 . TRBD1
TGTGCCAGCAGTCTATCGACTAGCGGTGGAAGGGAGACCCAGTACTTC CASSLSTSGGRETQYF TRBJ2-5 TRBV28 . TRBD2
TGTGCCAGCAGCTCCCACACAGGCTCCTACGAGCAGTACTTC CASSSHTGSYEQYF TRBJ2-7 TRBV7-9 . .
TGTGCCTGGAGTGTACTACGTTTCAACGAGCAGTACTTC CAWSVLRFNEQYF TRBJ2-7 TRBV30 . .
TGTGCCAGCAGCCCCCCTGGAGGACAGGGCGGAAACACCATATATTTT CASSPPGGQGGNTIYF TRBJ1-3 TRBV7-2 . TRBD1
TGTGCCAGCAGCTCACCGGGACTAGCGAACAAATACTCCTACGAGCAGTACTTC CASSSPGLANKYSYEQYF TRBJ2-7 TRBV11-3 . TRBD2
TGTGCCAGCAGCTTAGCGGCGACTAGCGGGAGAATTGCCCCTGGGGCCAACGTCCTGACTTTC CASSLAATSGRIAPGANVLTF TRBJ2-6 TRBV7-6 . TRBD2
TGTGCCAGCAGCTTATCCTCCACCGGGACAGGGGGTGGCTACACCTTC CASSLSSTGTGGGYTF TRBJ1-2 TRBV11-2 . TRBD1
TGTGCCAGCCACATGGGGGGGCCTAACTATGGCTACACCTTC CASHMGGPNYGYTF TRBJ1-2 TRBV5-6 . .
TGTGCCAGCAGCCGTTTGTCCGGGACAGGGTCCTACGAGCAGTACTTC CASSRLSGTGSYEQYF TRBJ2-7 TRBV4-2 . TRBD1
TGCGCCAGCAGCTTGGGAACCGGGGGGGAGACCCAGTACTTC CASSLGTGGETQYF TRBJ2-5 TRBV5-1 . TRBD2
TGTGCCAGCAGCTTGCTAAGCGGGCAGCTAGGCTACACCTTC CASSLLSGQLGYTF TRBJ1-2 TRBV7-9 . .
TGTGCCAGCAGTCAACCGGGACTAGCGGGGTTTAGGGGGCTGTTTTTT CASSQPGLAGFRGLFF TRBJ2-2 TRBV28 . TRBD2
TGCGCCAGCAGCGCGGGACAGGGTTGGACTGAAGCTTTCTTT CASSAGQGWTEAFF TRBJ1-1 TRBV5-1 . TRBD1
TGTGCCAGCTCACCCCGACAGGGCGTGAACACTGAAGCTTTCTTT CASSPRQGVNTEAFF TRBJ1-1 TRBV18 . TRBD1
TGTGCCAGAAGCTTGATAGGGGTGATTAACACCGGGGAGCTGTTTTTT CARSLIGVINTGELFF TRBJ2-2 TRBV5-3 once .
TGTGCCAGCAGCCCCATAGCGGGGAGCACAGATACGCAGTATTTT CASSPIAGSTDTQYF TRBJ2-3 TRBV9 . TRBD2
TGTGCCTGGAGTGTCTCAGGGGGTCAGCCCCAGCATTTT CAWSVSGGQPQHF TRBJ1-5 TRBV30 . TRBD1
TGTGCCAGCAGTTTCTTTTTGTTCCGGACAGGGGCCAATGAGCAGTTCTTC CASSFFLFRTGANEQFF TRBJ2-1 TRBV28 . TRBD1
TGTGCCAGCAGCTCACAGGGAAGAGGGCAGCCCCAGCATTTT CASSSQGRGQPQHF TRBJ1-5 TRBV7-2 . .
TGTGCCAGCAGTTTATCGACAGGGCCCCCCACAGATACGCAGTATTTT CASSLSTGPPTDTQYF TRBJ2-3 TRBV27 . TRBD1
TGTGCCTGGAGTGGCCGGTGGGGGCGCCGCGATACGCAGTATTTT CAWSGRWGRRDTQYF TRBJ2-3 TRBV30 few .
TGTGCCAGCAGTCCCCCGGACAGATATGGCTACACCTTC CASSPPDRYGYTF TRBJ1-2 TRBV28 . .
TGTGCCAGCAGCTTAATCCGGGGGATCAACGAGCAGTACTTC CASSLIRGINEQYF TRBJ2-7 TRBV11-2 . .
TGTGCCAGCAGCCTGACAGGGGTCCCCTACGAGCAGTACTTC CASSLTGVPYEQYF TRBJ2-7 TRBV14 . TRBD1
TGTGCCAGCAGTGAGGGTAGCGCCTCCACAGATACGCAGTATTTT CASSEGSASTDTQYF TRBJ2-3 TRBV6-4 few .
TGTGCCAGCAGCCCTCGGACACTTAACTATGGCTACACCTTC CASSPRTLNYGYTF TRBJ1-2 TRBV7-2 . .
TGTGCCAGCAGTTACTCGGTCAGCGATACTGAAGCTTTCTTT CASSYSVSDTEAFF TRBJ1-1 TRBV6-5 . .
TGTGCCAGCAGCTTGTGGACAGGGTACACCGGGGAGCTGTTTTTT CASSLWTGYTGELFF TRBJ2-2 TRBV5-4 . TRBD1
TGTGCCAGCAGTGAATTCTTGACAGGGCCTTATGGCTACACCTTC CASSEFLTGPYGYTF TRBJ1-2 TRBV2 . TRBD1
TGCGCCAGCAGCTTGTACAGCGGGGTCCACAATGAGCAGTTCTTC CASSLYSGVHNEQFF TRBJ2-1 TRBV5-1 . TRBD2
TGTGCCAGCACGCGGCAGGGGGATCAGCCCCAGCATTTT CASTRQGDQPQHF TRBJ1-5 TRBV6-6 . TRBD1
TGTGCCAGCAGCAAAGGGACAGGGATGGATGAAAAACTGTTTTTT CASSKGTGMDEKLFF TRBJ1-4 TRBV5-8 . TRBD1
TGCGCCAGCAGCTTGAGTGCGGGAGGGTGGGGCAATGAGCAGTTCTTC CASSLSAGGWGNEQFF TRBJ2-1 TRBV5-1 . TRBD2
TGTGCCAGCAATAAACGGGAGAATCAGCCCCAGCATTTT CASNKRENQPQHF TRBJ1-5 TRBV2 . .
TGTGCCAGCAGTGGCGGGACAGCTCCTAACTATGGCTACACCTTC CASSGGTAPNYGYTF TRBJ1-2 TRBV2 . TRBD1
TGCGCCAGCAGCCAAGTTTTGGCCTTGGCCAAAAACATTCAGTACTTC CASSQVLALAKNIQYF TRBJ2-4 TRBV4-1 . .
TGTGCCAGCAGCTTAGTTCGGACAGCCTCTGGAAACACCATATATTTT CASSLVRTASGNTIYF TRBJ1-3 TRBV7-9 . .